This T cell receptor beta chain is drawn from a study of human T cells and chemical hapten exposure. Study-level points and caveats: Expanded TCR counts at PT1 were positively correlated with the patch test score.

Individual cDNA molecules received unique molecular identifiers in the library. TCRdb itself ran the RACE reads through MiXCR, one entry per CDR3 protein. This sample has a few hundred thousand distinct CDR3 sequences; about 6.9% occur once, and the top ten carry around 5.6%. Time point defined: patch test 2, 6 weeks after DPC sensitization. The sample's treatment: therapeutic diphenylcyclopropenone sensitization with weekly scalp DPC. V was trimmed by 6 bases and J by 5 bases, leaving 11 bases between them. This CDR3 has 12 amino acids. Germline loops: CDR1 MNHNY, CDR2 SVGAGI (reference sequence). Turning to this clonotype: What it recognizes is unknown.

The genes are TRBV6-6 and TRBJ2-7; D is unresolved. The TCR sequence derives from a woman aged 18-29 years with alopecia areata. Some clones in this sample may be carry-over from other donors' samples. The specimen was whole blood, collected in connection with sensitization to the hapten diphenylcyclopropenone (DPC). The CDR3 spells CASSFTPHEQYF. Here the CDR3 DNA reads TGTGCCAGCAGCTTCACTCCCCACGAGCAGTACTTC.